A selection of T cell receptor beta chains follows, all from one sample in a study of blood T cell repertoires in COVID-19. Sequencing used immunoSEQ multiplex PCR; TCRdb keeps in-frame clones, though not all of them. The table lists about 100,000 clones, under 90% of them singletons, with more than 10% in the top ten. Sequencing used peripheral blood. The source of these receptors is a human donor in a cohort sampled during active COVID-19. CDR3s include the opening cysteine and the closing phenylalanine or tryptophan. The order of the fields is J gene, clone size, V gene, D gene, CDR3 DNA, CDR3 protein. The D gene is left open where the match is weak. A clone size is listed for some rows: how often the clone was seen (once, few, many), or a class if it is expanded.

TRBJ2-1	NA	TRBV7-9	TRBD2	TGTGCCAGCTCCCCGGGGGGGAACAATGAGCAGTTCTTC	CASSPGGNNEQFF
TRBJ2-2	NA	TRBV7-8	TRBD1	TGTGCCAGCAGCCGAACAGGGGGCGCGAACACCGGGGAGCTGTTTTTT	CASSRTGGANTGELFF
TRBJ1-5	NA	TRBV6-5	NA	TGTGCCAGCAGCCACACGGCGAGGGATGGACAGCCCCAGCATTTT	CASSHTARDGQPQHF
TRBJ2-5	NA	TRBV7-7	NA	TGTGCTAGCAGCCAAAGCGGGTCTGAAACAGAGACCCAGTACTTC	CASSQSGSETETQYF
TRBJ1-1	NA	TRBV19	NA	TGTGCCAGTAGTACCTCAGGGGAAGCTTTCTTT	CASSTSGEAFF
TRBJ1-4	NA	TRBV6-6	NA	TGTGCCAGCAGAAGAGGACAGAATAATGAAAAACTGTTTTTT	CASRRGQNNEKLFF
TRBJ2-7	NA	TRBV10-2	NA	TGCGCCAGCAGTGACCGGGGAGCTAGCTCCTACGAGCAGTACTTC	CASSDRGASSYEQYF
TRBJ2-7	NA	TRBV6-5	TRBD1	TGTGCCAGCAGTACCGGGACAGGGATGTATAGCGAGCAGTACTTC	CASSTGTGMYSEQYF
TRBJ1-2	few	TRBV5-1	TRBD1	TGCGCCAGCAGTTCAGGACAGGCTAACTATGGCTACACCTTC	CASSSGQANYGYTF
TRBJ2-1	few	TRBV11-2	NA	TGTGCCAGCAGCTTATGGGAAGGGGGAACTGAGCAGTTCTTC	CASSLWEGGTEQFF
TRBJ1-1	NA	TRBV6-5	NA	TGTGCCAGCACCCGATCGGGCAGGGGGAACACTGAAGCTTTCTTT	CASTRSGRGNTEAFF
TRBJ1-1	NA	TRBV27	NA	TGTGCCAGCAGTCCCTGGCAGTGGGGAGCAACTGAAGCTTTCTTT	CASSPWQWGATEAFF
TRBJ2-5	NA	TRBV6-5	NA	TGTGCCACCTTCGGAGAGACCCAGTACTTC	CATFGETQYF
TRBJ1-2	NA	TRBV7-2	NA	TGTGCCAGCAGCCCTGAGGGCAGTGTAAACTATGGCTACACCTTC	CASSPEGSVNYGYTF
TRBJ1-4	NA	TRBV7-2	TRBD1	TGTGCCAGCAGCTTAGGGACAGGGGCTAATGAAAAACTGTTTTTT	CASSLGTGANEKLFF
TRBJ2-7	NA	TRBV9	NA	TGTGCCAGCAGCGTAGAAGGGGCTTCGTCCTACGAGCAGTACTTC	CASSVEGASSYEQYF
TRBJ1-5	NA	TRBV5-1	NA	TGCGCCAGCAGCTTGGAGGCGGGCAATCAGCCCCAGCATTTT	CASSLEAGNQPQHF
TRBJ1-2	NA	TRBV7-6	TRBD1	TGTGCCAGCAGCCCCAGGACAGGGGGTTCCTATGGCTACACCTTC	CASSPRTGGSYGYTF
TRBJ1-5	NA	TRBV5-6	NA	TGTGCCAGCAGCTTGGAGCCTAGCAATCAGCCCCAGCATTTT	CASSLEPSNQPQHF
TRBJ1-1	NA	TRBV10-3	TRBD1	TGTGCCATCAGTCCGGGACAGATGAACACTGAAGCTTTCTTT	CAISPGQMNTEAFF
TRBJ1-4	NA	TRBV11-2	NA	TGTGCCAGCAGCTTAGGGGCAATTGCAACTAATGAAAAACTGTTTTTT	CASSLGAIATNEKLFF
TRBJ1-3	NA	TRBV4-3	NA	TGCGCCAGCAGCCAAGATTGGCTCTACGGGACCATATATTTT	CASSQDWLYGTIYF
TRBJ2-1	few	TRBV6-1	TRBD2	TGTGCCAGCAGTGAACGTTGGCTAGCGGGGGGGCCCCGCGGAGGAGAGCAGTTCTTC	CASSERWLAGGPRGGEQFF
TRBJ1-1	NA	TRBV25-1	TRBD1	TGTGCCAGCAGTAAAGGGGGCGGCACTGAAGCTTTCTTT	CASSKGGGTEAFF
TRBJ2-2	NA	TRBV5-5	TRBD1	TGTGCCAGCAGCTTGGGCGACAGGGTCGCCGGGGAGCTGTTTTTT	CASSLGDRVAGELFF
TRBJ1-1	few	TRBV6-6	NA	TGTGCCAGCAGATCGTGGGACTTGAACACTGAAGCTTTCTTT	CASRSWDLNTEAFF
TRBJ1-4	NA	TRBV27	NA	TGTGCCAGCAGTTTCGTCAGGGGTGGGAAACTGTTTTTT	CASSFVRGGKLFF
TRBJ1-3	once	TRBV5-5	NA	TGTGCCAGCAGCTTGGGATTTCACGCGGTCTCTGGAAACACCATATATTTT	CASSLGFHAVSGNTIYF
TRBJ1-6	NA	TRBV7-2	NA	TGTGCCAGCAGCTTCCTGGGGCTCAATTCACCCCTCCACTTT	CASSFLGLNSPLHF
TRBJ2-2	NA	TRBV4-1	NA	TGCGCCAGCAGCCAAGCGCAGGGTCCGGACACCGGGGAGCTGTTTTTT	CASSQAQGPDTGELFF
TRBJ2-3	once	TRBV20-1	NA	TGCAGTGCTCCGGTCGGGGATACGCAGTATTTT	CSAPVGDTQYF
TRBJ1-6	NA	TRBV28	TRBD1	TGTGCCAGCAGTTTACGGCAGGGGGCAGGTTCACCCCTCCACTTT	CASSLRQGAGSPLHF
TRBJ2-5	NA	TRBV5-4	NA	TGTGCCAGCAGCTTGGTTGGCCCCCGAGAGACCCAGTACTTC	CASSLVGPRETQYF
TRBJ2-1	NA	TRBV7-2	NA	TGTGCCAGCAGCTTAGGTCAGGAAAACAATGAGCAGTTCTTC	CASSLGQENNEQFF
TRBJ1-6	NA	TRBV7-2	NA	TGTGCCAGCAGCTTAGCGGGGGGAATGGGTTCACCCCTCCACTTT	CASSLAGGMGSPLHF
TRBJ1-2	few	TRBV7-9	TRBD1	TGTGCCAGCAGCTCACTAGGGACAGGGCTCGATCATGGCTACACCTTC	CASSSLGTGLDHGYTF
TRBJ2-2	NA	TRBV7-2	NA	TGTGCCAGCAGCTCACCCACCATAAAGGGGACCGGGGAGCTGTTTTTT	CASSSPTIKGTGELFF
TRBJ1-1	once	TRBV6-5	TRBD1	TGTGCCAGCAGTAGAGCCGGGACAGGGGTTCCTGAAGCTTTCTTT	CASSRAGTGVPEAFF
TRBJ2-1	NA	TRBV11-3	NA	TGTGCCAGCAGCTTAGGGGCGGGTAACAATGAGCAGTTCTTC	CASSLGAGNNEQFF
TRBJ2-7	few	TRBV19	NA	TGTGCCAGTAGTATAGGAGGGAGGGAGCAGTACTTC	CASSIGGREQYF
TRBJ2-4	NA	TRBV19	TRBD2	TGTGCCAGTAGTCGGCCTAGCGGGGGGGGTGCCAAAAACATTCAGTACTTC	CASSRPSGGGAKNIQYF
TRBJ1-4	NA	TRBV7-9	NA	TGTGCCAGCAGCAGAAAGGCGGGGAATGAAAAACTGTTTTTT	CASSRKAGNEKLFF
TRBJ2-4	NA	TRBV7-2	TRBD1	TGTGCCAGCAGCTTAGAAAGGACAGGGGGAAACATTCAGTACTTC	CASSLERTGGNIQYF
TRBJ2-3	NA	TRBV5-1	TRBD1	TGCGCCAGCAGCTTAGGGGGCACCACAGATACGCAGTATTTT	CASSLGGTTDTQYF
TRBJ1-2	NA	TRBV4-1	TRBD1	TGCGCCAGCAGCCAAGAAGGGACAGGGGCCCTGTTCTATGGCTACACCTTC	CASSQEGTGALFYGYTF
TRBJ2-7	NA	TRBV5-1	TRBD1	TGCGCCAGCAGCGGGACCGGACAGGGCTCCTACGAGCAGTACTTC	CASSGTGQGSYEQYF
TRBJ2-7	few	TRBV5-4	NA	TGTGCCAGCAGGGTCCAGGGGACCAACGAGCAGTACTTC	CASRVQGTNEQYF
TRBJ2-6	NA	TRBV19	TRBD1	TGTGCCAGTAACGACAGGGCTGGGGCCAACGTCCTGACTTTC	CASNDRAGANVLTF
TRBJ2-3	once	TRBV5-4	TRBD1	TGTGCCAGCAGCGCAGGGGGCGCGGTCACAGATACGCAGTATTTT	CASSAGGAVTDTQYF
TRBJ2-7	NA	TRBV5-1	TRBD2	TGCGCCAGCAGCGGCGGGAGCTCCTACGAGCAGTACTTC	CASSGGSSYEQYF
TRBJ2-7	NA	TRBV6-2/TRBV6-3	TRBD1	TGTGCCAGCAGTTACTCGACCCTTGGACAGGGGGCTATTTCCTACGAGCAGTACTTC	CASSYSTLGQGAISYEQYF
TRBJ2-4	NA	TRBV4-1	TRBD2	TGCGCCAGCAGCCAAGAGGGGCTAGCGGGGGAAGTGTCCAAAAACATTCAGTACTTC	CASSQEGLAGEVSKNIQYF
TRBJ2-1	NA	TRBV5-5	TRBD2	TGTGCCAGCAGCCCTAGCGGATCCTCCTACAATGAGCAGTTCTTC	CASSPSGSSYNEQFF
TRBJ1-1	NA	TRBV27	TRBD1	TGTGCCAGCACCGGGACAGCGGGCATGAACACTGAAGCTTTCTTT	CASTGTAGMNTEAFF
TRBJ1-2	NA	TRBV29-1	TRBD1	TGCAGCGTTGAAAGCGACAGGGACGGCTATGGCTACACCTTC	CSVESDRDGYGYTF